Sequencing of this TCR beta chain was carried out in a study of blood T cell dynamics during melanoma immunotherapy. Study information: Standard first-line treatment here was pembrolizumab or nivolumab plus ipilimumab in metastatic melanoma. General study results and limits: Clones driving repertoire changes may be melanoma-specific or general immune activation.

As for time point: week 3, after first cycle of checkpoint inhibitor. Apart from a couple of fast progressors, RECIST 1.1 response was judged 12 weeks post-infusion. A remark on this clone: Antigen unknown.

TCRdb keeps only in-frame clones here, not all; method: immunoSEQ multiplex PCR. The sample shows around 10,000 clones, 80% to 90% of them seen only once. V lost 1 base and J lost 7, with 10 bases in between. The CDR3 consists of 13 residues. Germline V gene data show CDR1 as SGHDN and CDR2 as FVKESK. This sequence joins TRBV14 and TRBJ1-1, with D maybe TRBD1 (5 bases). Sequencing was performed on blood, taken from a patient treated with checkpoint blockade. This clonotype was obtained from a human donor with melanoma. CDR3 nucleotide sequence: TGTGCCAGCAGCCAAGTAGAGAGGGGTGAAGCTTTCTTT. This encodes CASSQVERGEAFF.